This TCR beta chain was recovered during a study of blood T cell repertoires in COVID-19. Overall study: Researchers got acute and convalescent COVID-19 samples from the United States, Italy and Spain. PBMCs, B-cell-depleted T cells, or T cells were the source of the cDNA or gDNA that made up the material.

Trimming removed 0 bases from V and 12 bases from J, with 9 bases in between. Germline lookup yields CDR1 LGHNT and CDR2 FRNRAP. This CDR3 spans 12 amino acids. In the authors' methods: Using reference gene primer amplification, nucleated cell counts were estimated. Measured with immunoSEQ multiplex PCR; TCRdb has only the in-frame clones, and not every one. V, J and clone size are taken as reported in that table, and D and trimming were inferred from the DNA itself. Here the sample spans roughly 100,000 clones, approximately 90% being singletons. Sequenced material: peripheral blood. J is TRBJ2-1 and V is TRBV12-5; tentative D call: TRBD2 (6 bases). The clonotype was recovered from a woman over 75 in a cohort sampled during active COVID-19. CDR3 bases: TGTGCTAGTGGTTTGGTGGGGGGAGGGCAGTTCTTC. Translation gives CASGLVGGGQFF.